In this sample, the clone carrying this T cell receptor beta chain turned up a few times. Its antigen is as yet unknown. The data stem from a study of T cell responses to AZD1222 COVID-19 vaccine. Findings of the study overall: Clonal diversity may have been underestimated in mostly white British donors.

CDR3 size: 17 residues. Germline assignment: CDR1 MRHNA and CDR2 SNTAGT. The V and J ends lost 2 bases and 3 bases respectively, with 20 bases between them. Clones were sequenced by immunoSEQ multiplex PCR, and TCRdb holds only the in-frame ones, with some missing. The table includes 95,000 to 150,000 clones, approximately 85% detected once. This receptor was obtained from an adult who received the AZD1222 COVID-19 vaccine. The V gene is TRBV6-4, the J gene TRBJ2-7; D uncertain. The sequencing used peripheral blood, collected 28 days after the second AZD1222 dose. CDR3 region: CASSDRLERSLSYEQYF. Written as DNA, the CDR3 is TGTGCCAGCAGTGACCGTCTAGAAAGGTCATTAAGCTACGAGCAGTACTTC.